Included here is one T cell receptor (beta chain) sequence, with context. Its target is not known. An end of the junction differs from the germline gene, which may be a read error. Extraction of RNA together with DNA used about 17-31 mg of unsorted bulk tissue. The authors made TCR beta cDNA from 400 to 550 ng total RNA with a constant-region primer. What produced the TCR beta libraries was three nested multiplex PCR rounds using slightly modified ARM-PCR. TCRdb reanalysed the multiplex PCR reads using MiXCR and keeps one entry per CDR3 protein. The sample shows approximately 42,000 distinct CDR3 sequences, around 75% of them seen only once. The sample comes from a study of tumor-infiltrating lymphocytes in primary liver carcinoma. Findings and caveats of the study: Overlap between tumor regions exceeded overlap of tumor with adjacent tissue or blood.

The sequence was obtained from a woman in her 30s with primary liver carcinoma and hepatitis B virus infection. The sample was tumor-adjacent normal liver tissue.

CDR3 DNA: TGCAGCGAGACGGGGACAGGCGGGGAAGAGGCCCAGTACTTC. Its protein is CSETGTGGEEAQYF. The V gene is TRBV29-1, the J gene TRBJ2-5; TRBD1 matches 8 bases. The CDR3 has 14 amino acids. CDR1 and CDR2 from the germline V gene are SQVTM and ANQGSEA.